Listed below are T cell receptor beta chains from one sample, sequenced in a study of blood T cell repertoires in COVID-19. TCRdb keeps only in-frame clones here, not all; method: immunoSEQ multiplex PCR. The sample has some 65,000 clones, approximately 95% seen once. Sequenced: peripheral blood. Source of these receptors: an older man with active COVID-19. The CDR3 runs from the conserved cysteine through the conserved F or W. The order of the fields is V gene, J gene, CDR3 protein.

v_call: TRBV24-1; j_call: TRBJ1-2; cdr3_aa: CATSDPTVPSGYTF
v_call: TRBV29-1; j_call: TRBJ2-7; cdr3_aa: CSVVPNRYHEQYF
v_call: TRBV9; j_call: TRBJ1-4; cdr3_aa: CASSPRTGAGSEKLFF
v_call: TRBV7-9; j_call: TRBJ1-6; cdr3_aa: CASSLDYRLNSPLHF
v_call: TRBV7-6; j_call: TRBJ2-2; cdr3_aa: CASSLALQVAGELFF
v_call: TRBV18; j_call: TRBJ1-1; cdr3_aa: CASSPRGQGGKNTEAFF
v_call: TRBV4-1; j_call: TRBJ2-2; cdr3_aa: CASSQGRQLTGELFF
v_call: TRBV19; j_call: TRBJ2-2; cdr3_aa: CASRPLGQGNTGELFF
v_call: TRBV5-6; j_call: TRBJ1-1; cdr3_aa: CASSHEAIGEAFF
v_call: TRBV2; j_call: TRBJ2-7; cdr3_aa: CASIPGLAGGYSYEQYF
v_call: TRBV5-1; j_call: TRBJ2-3; cdr3_aa: CASSLGTSTDTQYF
v_call: TRBV6-4; j_call: TRBJ2-1; cdr3_aa: CASSQVRGQYNEQFF
v_call: TRBV4-3; j_call: TRBJ1-6; cdr3_aa: CASSQDQGSPLHF
v_call: TRBV7-2; j_call: TRBJ2-5; cdr3_aa: CASSPRDNPRETQYF
v_call: TRBV6-2/TRBV6-3; j_call: TRBJ1-5; cdr3_aa: CASSPIDSNQPQHF
v_call: TRBV24-1; j_call: TRBJ2-1; cdr3_aa: CATSDPTPKARGSSYNEQFF
v_call: TRBV24-1; j_call: TRBJ2-1; cdr3_aa: CATSDLLHREQFF
v_call: TRBV5-4; j_call: TRBJ2-5; cdr3_aa: CASSLKRLAGKETQYF
v_call: TRBV18; j_call: TRBJ2-5; cdr3_aa: CASSVGGEETQYF
v_call: TRBV6-5; j_call: TRBJ1-3; cdr3_aa: CASGQNGNTIYF
v_call: TRBV11-3; j_call: TRBJ1-1; cdr3_aa: CASSYLGSWAFF
v_call: TRBV5-1; j_call: TRBJ1-5; cdr3_aa: CASSLGEFSNQPQHF
v_call: TRBV7-9; j_call: TRBJ2-3; cdr3_aa: CASSLTRGTDTQYF
v_call: TRBV6-5; j_call: TRBJ2-1; cdr3_aa: CASKDREPNEQFF
v_call: TRBV5-1; j_call: TRBJ1-2; cdr3_aa: CASSRDSANYGYTF